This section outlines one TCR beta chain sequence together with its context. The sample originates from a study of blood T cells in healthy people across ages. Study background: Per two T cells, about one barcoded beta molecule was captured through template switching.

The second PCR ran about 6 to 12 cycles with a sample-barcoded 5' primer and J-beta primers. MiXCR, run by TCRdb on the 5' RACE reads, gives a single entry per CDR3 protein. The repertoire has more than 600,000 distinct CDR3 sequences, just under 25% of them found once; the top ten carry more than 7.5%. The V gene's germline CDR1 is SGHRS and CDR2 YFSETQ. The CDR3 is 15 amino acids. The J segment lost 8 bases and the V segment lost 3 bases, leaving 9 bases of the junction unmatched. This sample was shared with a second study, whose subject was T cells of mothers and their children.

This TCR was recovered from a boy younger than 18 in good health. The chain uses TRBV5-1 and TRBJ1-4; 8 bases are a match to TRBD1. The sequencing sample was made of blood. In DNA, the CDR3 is TGCGCCAGCAGCTCCGGACAGGGAATGGGGGAAAAACTGTTTTTT. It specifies CASSSGQGMGEKLFF.